This record looks at one T cell receptor beta chain sequence and its context. Its antigen is still unknown. The entry originates in a study of blood T cells in healthy people across ages. Study outcomes and limitations: It was the long-lived donors that had more naive CD4+ cells and higher diversity than aged donors. The diversity estimates, figures obtained from one million T cells, were considered underestimates.

A second PCR, run for roughly 7 to 12 cycles, used a sample-barcoded 5' primer plus a J-beta primer mix. Carrying 12 random nucleotides, a template-switch adaptor labeled each individual cDNA molecule. TCRdb ran MiXCR on the 5' RACE reads and lists one entry per CDR3 protein. The table includes fewer than 2 million distinct CDR3 sequences, about two fifths detected once. Source material: blood. This TCR derives from a human donor in good health.

The CDR3 loop reads CASSVDGEQYF. The CDR3, as DNA: TGCGCCAGCAGCGTAGACGGAGAGCAGTACTTC. The chain recombines TRBV5-1 with TRBJ2-7; D gene unclear. Trimming took 4 bases from V and 7 from J, leaving 9 bases between them. Germline V gene lookup returns CDR1 SGHRS and CDR2 YFSETQ. This CDR3 region has 11 residues.